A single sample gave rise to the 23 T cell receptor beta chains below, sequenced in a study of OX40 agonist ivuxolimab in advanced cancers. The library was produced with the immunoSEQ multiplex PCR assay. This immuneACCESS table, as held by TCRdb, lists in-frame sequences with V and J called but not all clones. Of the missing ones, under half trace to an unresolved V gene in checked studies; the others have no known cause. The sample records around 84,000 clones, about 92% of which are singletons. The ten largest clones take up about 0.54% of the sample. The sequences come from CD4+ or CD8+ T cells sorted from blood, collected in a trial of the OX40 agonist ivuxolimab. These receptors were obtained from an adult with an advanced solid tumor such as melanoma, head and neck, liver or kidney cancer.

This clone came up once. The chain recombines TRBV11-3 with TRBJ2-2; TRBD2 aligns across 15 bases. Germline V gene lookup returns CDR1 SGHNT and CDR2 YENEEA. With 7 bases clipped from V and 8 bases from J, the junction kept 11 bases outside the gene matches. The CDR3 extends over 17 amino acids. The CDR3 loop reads CASTRSQGLAGGGELFF. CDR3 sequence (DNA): TGTGCCAGCACGCGCTCCCAGGGACTAGCGGGAGGTGGGGAGCTGTTTTTT. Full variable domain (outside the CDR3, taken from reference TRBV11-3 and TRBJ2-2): EAGVVQSPRYKIIEKKQPVAFWCNPISGHNTLYWYLQNLGQGPELLIRYENEEAVDDSQLPKDRFSAERLKGVDSTLKIQPAELGDSAVYLCASTRSQGLAGGGELFFGEGSRLTVL.

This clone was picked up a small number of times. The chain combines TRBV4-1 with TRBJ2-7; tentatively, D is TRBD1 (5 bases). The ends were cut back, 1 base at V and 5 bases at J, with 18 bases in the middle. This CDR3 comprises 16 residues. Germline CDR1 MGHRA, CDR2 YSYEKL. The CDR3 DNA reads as TGCGCCAGCAGCCAAGCTACGTTGGGGCTAGTTCACGAGCAGTACTTC. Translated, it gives CASSQATLGLVHEQYF.

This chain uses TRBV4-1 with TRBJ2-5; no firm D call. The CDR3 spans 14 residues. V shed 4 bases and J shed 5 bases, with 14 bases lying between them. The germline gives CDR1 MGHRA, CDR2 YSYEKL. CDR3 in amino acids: CASSRPETYETQYF. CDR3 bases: TGCGCCAGCAGCCGACCCGAGACGTATGAGACCCAGTACTTC.

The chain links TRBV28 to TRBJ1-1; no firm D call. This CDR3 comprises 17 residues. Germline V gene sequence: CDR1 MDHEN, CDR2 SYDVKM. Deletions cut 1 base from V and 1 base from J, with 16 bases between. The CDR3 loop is CASSLLVGGKGNTEAFF. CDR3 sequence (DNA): TGTGCCAGCAGTTTATTAGTTGGAGGGAAGGGGAACACTGAAGCTTTCTTT. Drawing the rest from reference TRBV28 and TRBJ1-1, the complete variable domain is DVKVTQSSRYLVKRTGEKVFLECVQDMDHENMFWYRQDPGLGLRLIYFSYDVKMKEKGDIPEGYSVSREKKERFSLILESASTNQTSMYLCASSLLVGGKGNTEAFFGQGTRLTVV.

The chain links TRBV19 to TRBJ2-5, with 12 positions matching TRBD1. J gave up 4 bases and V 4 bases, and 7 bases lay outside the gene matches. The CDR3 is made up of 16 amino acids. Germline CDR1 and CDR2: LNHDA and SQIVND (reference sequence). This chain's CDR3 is CASSRAGTGGLETQYF. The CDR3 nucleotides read TGTGCCAGTAGTAGGGCCGGGACAGGGGGCTTAGAGACCCAGTACTTC.

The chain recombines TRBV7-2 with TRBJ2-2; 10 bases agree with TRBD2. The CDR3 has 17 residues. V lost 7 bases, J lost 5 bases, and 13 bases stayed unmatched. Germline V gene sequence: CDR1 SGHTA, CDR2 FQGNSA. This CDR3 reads CASTQRTSGVRTGELFF. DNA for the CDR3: TGTGCCAGCACCCAGAGGACTAGCGGAGTAAGGACCGGGGAGCTGTTTTTT.

The CDR3 loop reads CASSLLPGTLNEKLFF. The DNA for the CDR3 is TGTGCCAGCAGCTTACTTCCCGGGACCCTCAATGAAAAACTGTTTTTT. The chain carries TRBV11-3 and TRBJ1-4; D is possibly TRBD1 (5 bases). The CDR3 is 16 residues long. V dropped 2 bases and J dropped 5 bases, with 15 bases sitting between them. Germline CDR1 reads SGHNT; CDR2 reads YENEEA.

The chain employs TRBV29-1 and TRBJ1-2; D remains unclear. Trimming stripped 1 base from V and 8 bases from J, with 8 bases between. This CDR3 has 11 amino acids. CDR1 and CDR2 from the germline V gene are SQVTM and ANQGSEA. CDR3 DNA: TGCAGCGTTGAAGGAGAGGCGGGCTACACCTTC. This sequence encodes CSVEGEAGYTF.

The CDR3 is CASSQSLVSYEQYF. The CDR3 nucleotides are TGCGCCAGCAGCCAGTCCCTCGTATCCTACGAGCAGTACTTC. The rearrangement uses TRBV4-3 and TRBJ2-7; no reliable D call. With 3 bases removed from V and 1 base from J, the gap between germline ends came to 10 bases. The CDR3 covers 14 residues. Per germline, CDR1 LGHNA and CDR2 YSLEER.

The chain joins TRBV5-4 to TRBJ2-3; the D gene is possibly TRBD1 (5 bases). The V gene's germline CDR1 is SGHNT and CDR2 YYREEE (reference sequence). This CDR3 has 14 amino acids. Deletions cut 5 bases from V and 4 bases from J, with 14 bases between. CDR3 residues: CASSPPLGADTQYF. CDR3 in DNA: TGTGCCAGCAGTCCCCCTTTAGGGGCAGATACGCAGTATTTT.

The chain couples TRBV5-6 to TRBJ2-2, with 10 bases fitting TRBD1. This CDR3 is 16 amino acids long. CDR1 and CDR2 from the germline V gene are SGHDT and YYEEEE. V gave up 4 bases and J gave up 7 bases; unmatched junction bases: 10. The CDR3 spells CASSAGTGAGFGELFF. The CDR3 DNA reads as TGTGCCAGCAGCGCCGGGACAGGGGCTGGATTCGGGGAGCTGTTTTTT.

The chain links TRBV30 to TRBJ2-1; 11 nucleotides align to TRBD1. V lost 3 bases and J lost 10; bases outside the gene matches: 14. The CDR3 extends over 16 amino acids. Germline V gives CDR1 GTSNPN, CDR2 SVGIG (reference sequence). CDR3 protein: CAWRRTGTGGVSEQFF. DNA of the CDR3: TGTGCCTGGAGGAGGACCGGGACAGGGGGTGTCAGCGAGCAGTTCTTC. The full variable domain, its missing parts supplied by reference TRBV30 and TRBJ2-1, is SQTIHQWPATLVQPVGSPLSLECTVEGTSNPNLYWYRQAAGRGLQLLFYSVGIGQISSEVPQNLSASRPQDRQFILSSKKLLLSDSGFYLCAWRRTGTGGVSEQFFGPGTRLTVL.

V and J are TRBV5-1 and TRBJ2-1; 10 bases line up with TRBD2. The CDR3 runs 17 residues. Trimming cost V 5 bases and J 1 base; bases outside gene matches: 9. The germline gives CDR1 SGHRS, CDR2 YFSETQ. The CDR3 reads CASSRLAGDTSYNEQFF. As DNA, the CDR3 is TGCGCCAGCAGTCGCCTAGCGGGAGACACGTCCTACAATGAGCAGTTCTTC.

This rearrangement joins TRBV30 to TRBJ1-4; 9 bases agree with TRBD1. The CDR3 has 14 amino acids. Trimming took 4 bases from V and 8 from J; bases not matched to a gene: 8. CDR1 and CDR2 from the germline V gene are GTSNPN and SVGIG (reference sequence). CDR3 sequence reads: CAWKLQGAHEKLFF. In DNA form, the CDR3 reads TGTGCCTGGAAGCTACAGGGGGCGCACGAAAAACTGTTTTTT. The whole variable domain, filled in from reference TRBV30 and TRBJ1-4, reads SQTIHQWPATLVQPVGSPLSLECTVEGTSNPNLYWYRQAAGRGLQLLFYSVGIGQISSEVPQNLSASRPQDRQFILSSKKLLLSDSGFYLCAWKLQGAHEKLFFGSGTQLSVL.

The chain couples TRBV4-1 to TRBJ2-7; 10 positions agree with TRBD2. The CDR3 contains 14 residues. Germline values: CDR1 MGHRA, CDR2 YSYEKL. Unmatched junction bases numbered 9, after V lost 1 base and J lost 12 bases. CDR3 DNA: TGCGCCAGCAGCCAAGGGCCAGCGGGAGGGCCTCGGTACTTC. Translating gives CASSQGPAGGPRYF.

The CDR3 loop reads CASSQEFGAHNEKLFF. The CDR3 DNA reads TGCGCCAGCAGCCAAGAATTCGGGGCCCACAATGAAAAACTGTTTTTT. V gene TRBV4-1 combines with J gene TRBJ1-4; tentative D call: TRBD1 (5 bases). The ends were cut back, 0 bases at V and 5 bases at J, with 13 bases in the middle. The CDR3 is 16 residues long. CDR1 is MGHRA and CDR2 is YSYEKL in the germline V gene.

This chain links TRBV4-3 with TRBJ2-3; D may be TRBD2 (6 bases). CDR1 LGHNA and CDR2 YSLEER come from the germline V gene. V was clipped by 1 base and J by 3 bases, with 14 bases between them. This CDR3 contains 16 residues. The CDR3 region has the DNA TGCGCCAGCAGCCAAGGGGCTAGCGTAATAACAGATACGCAGTATTTT. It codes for CASSQGASVITDTQYF.

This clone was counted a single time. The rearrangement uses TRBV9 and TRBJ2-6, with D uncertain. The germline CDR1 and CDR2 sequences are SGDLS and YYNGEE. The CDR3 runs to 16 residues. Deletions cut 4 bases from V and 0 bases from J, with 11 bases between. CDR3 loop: CASSSRLNSGANVLTF. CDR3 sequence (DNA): TGTGCCAGCAGCTCCCGACTGAACTCTGGGGCCAACGTCCTGACTTTC.

The CDR3 DNA reads TGCGCCAGCAGTGACTCGGAGGTGATGGTAGGCTACACCTTC. It is translated as CASSDSEVMVGYTF. The rearrangement uses TRBV10-1 and TRBJ1-2, with D hard to call. The CDR3 runs 14 residues. Trimming took 3 bases from V and 8 from J, leaving 16 bases between them. Germline assignment: CDR1 WNHNN and CDR2 SYGVQD (reference sequence).

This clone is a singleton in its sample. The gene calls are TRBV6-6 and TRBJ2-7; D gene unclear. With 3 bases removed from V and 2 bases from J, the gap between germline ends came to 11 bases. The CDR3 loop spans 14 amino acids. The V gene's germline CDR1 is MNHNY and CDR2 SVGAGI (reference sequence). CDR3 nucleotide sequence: TGTGCCAGCAGTTATTTCCCGACAACCTACGAGCAGTACTTC. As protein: CASSYFPTTYEQYF.

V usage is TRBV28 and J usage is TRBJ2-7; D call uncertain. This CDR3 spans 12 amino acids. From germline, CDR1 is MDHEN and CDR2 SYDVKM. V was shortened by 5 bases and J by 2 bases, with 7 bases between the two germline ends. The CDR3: CASSQYTYEQYF. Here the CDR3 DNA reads TGTGCCAGCAGTCAGTACACCTACGAGCAGTACTTC.

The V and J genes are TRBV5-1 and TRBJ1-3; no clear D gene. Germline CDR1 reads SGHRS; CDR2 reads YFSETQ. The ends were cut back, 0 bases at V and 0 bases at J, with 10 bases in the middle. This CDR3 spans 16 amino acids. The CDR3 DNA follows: TGCGCCAGCAGCTTGGTCAGGCCGAGCTCTGGAAACACCATATATTTT. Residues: CASSLVRPSSGNTIYF. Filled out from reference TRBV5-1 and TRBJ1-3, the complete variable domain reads KAGVTQTPRYLIKTRGQQVTLSCSPISGHRSVSWYQQTPGQGLQFLFEYFSETQRNKGNFPGRFSGRQFSNSRSEMNVSTLELGDSALYLCASSLVRPSSGNTIYFGEGSWLTVV.

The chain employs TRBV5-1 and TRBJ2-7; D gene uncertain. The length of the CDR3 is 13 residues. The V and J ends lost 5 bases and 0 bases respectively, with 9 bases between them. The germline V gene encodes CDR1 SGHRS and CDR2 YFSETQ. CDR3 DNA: TGCGCCAGCAGAGTGGAAAGCTCCTACGAGCAGTACTTC. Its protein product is CASRVESSYEQYF.